These 28 T cell receptor beta chains were sequenced from one sample in a study of control samples from healthy donors and cancer patients (dated by TCRdb to 2018 to 2021). Preparation of the library involved the immunoSEQ multiplex PCR assay. Imported from immuneACCESS, the table was reduced by TCRdb to in-frame sequences with V and J called. These copies leave out some clones; in studies compared against another copy, an unresolved V gene accounts for under half, and the cause of the remainder is not known. In this sample the table shows tens of thousands of clones, 94% of which occur a single time. The ten largest account for 2.8% of the sample. The sequencing sample was made of blood. All receptors derive from a woman aged 25 to 39 in good health.

The rearrangement uses TRBV14 and TRBJ1-3; TRBD1 matches 7 bases. With V trimmed by 3 bases and J by 0 bases, 5 bases remained unmatched. From germline, CDR1 is SGHDN and CDR2 FVKESK. The CDR3 length is 16 residues. The CDR3 region has the DNA TGTGCCAGCAGCCATACAGGGGCAAGCTCTGGAAACACCATATATTTT. It is translated as CASSHTGASSGNTIYF.

The V and J genes are TRBV13 and TRBJ1-2; D gene uncertain. The CDR3 contains 15 residues. V gave up 6 bases and J gave up 1 base, with 15 bases separating them. CDR1 is PRHDT and CDR2 is FYEKMQ in the germline V gene (reference sequence). The chain's CDR3 is CASRAIGWVNYGYTF. CDR3 bases: TGTGCCAGCAGGGCCATAGGGTGGGTTAACTATGGCTACACCTTC. Variable domain in full (rest from reference TRBV13 and TRBJ1-2): AAGVIQSPRHLIKEKRETATLKCYPIPRHDTVYWYQQGPGQDPQFLISFYEKMQSDKGSIPDRFSAQQFSDYHSELNMSSLELGDSALYFCASRAIGWVNYGYTFGSGTRLTVV.

As DNA, the CDR3 is TGTGCCAGCAGCGAGGGGAGCTTATACACCATATATTTT. It specifies CASSEGSLYTIYF. This chain joins TRBV12-3 or TRBV12-4 and TRBJ1-3, with D maybe TRBD1 (5 bases). The ends were cut back, 6 bases at V and 8 bases at J, with 14 bases in the middle. The CDR3 contains 13 residues.

The J gene is TRBJ1-1, the V gene TRBV6-5, with D possibly matching TRBD1 (6 bases). This CDR3 contains 14 residues. Trimming removed 2 bases from V and 1 base from J, with 8 bases in between. CDR1 MNHEY and CDR2 SVGAGI come from the germline V gene. CDR3 protein: CASSYLDRNTEAFF. The CDR3 DNA is TGTGCCAGCAGTTACCTGGACAGGAACACTGAAGCTTTCTTT.

The chain couples TRBV20-1 to TRBJ1-1; no firm D call. The V gene's germline CDR1 is DFQATT and CDR2 SNEGSKA (reference sequence). This CDR3 region has 10 residues. V was pared by 6 bases and J by 7 bases, with 9 bases between. CDR3 in amino acids: CSARKDEAFF. In DNA, the CDR3 is TGCAGTGCGAGGAAGGATGAAGCTTTCTTT.

The V call is TRBV2, the J call TRBJ1-2, with 10 bases identical to TRBD1. Per germline, CDR1 SNHLY and CDR2 FYNNEI. The V segment lost 6 bases and the J segment 5 bases; nucleotides outside the gene matches: 12. This CDR3 contains 16 residues. In nucleotides, the CDR3 is TGTGCCAGCAGCGCAAGGGAGACAGGGGGCGGGTATGGCTACACCTTC. Its translation is CASSARETGGGYGYTF.

V and J are TRBV27 and TRBJ2-2, with no clear D. The V gene lost 2 bases and the J gene lost 6 bases, with 4 bases spanning the gap. CDR3 length equals 12 residues. The germline CDR1 and CDR2 sequences are MNHEY and SMNVEV (reference sequence). For the CDR3, the DNA is TGTGCCAGCAGTTTACGCTCCGGGGAGCTGTTTTTT. Amino acids: CASSLRSGELFF.

The V gene is TRBV27, the J gene TRBJ2-1; a weak D match, TRBD2 (7 bases). V was pared by 5 bases and J by 0 bases, with 17 bases between. The CDR3 covers 17 residues. In germline, CDR1 is MNHEY, CDR2 SMNVEV (reference sequence). CDR3 protein: CASSPRGAPSSYNEQFF. CDR3 sequence (DNA): TGTGCCAGCAGTCCCCGGGGGGCACCAAGCTCCTACAATGAGCAGTTCTTC.

CDR3 sequence (DNA): TGCGCCAGCAGCCCGGGACAGACAAACACTGAAGCTTTCTTT. Amino acid sequence: CASSPGQTNTEAFF. J is TRBJ1-1 and V is TRBV5-1; 7 nucleotides agree with TRBD1. V lost 4 bases and J lost 2; bases outside the gene matches: 5. CDR1 and CDR2 from the germline V gene are SGHRS and YFSETQ. CDR3 length: 14 residues.

The rearrangement uses TRBV18 and TRBJ1-1; weak D call: TRBD1 (6 bases). Germline CDR1 and CDR2: KGHSH and LQKENI. The CDR3 is 14 residues long. V gave up 3 bases and J gave up 1 base, with 9 bases separating them. The CDR3 spells CASSPDRKNTEAFF. The CDR3, as DNA: TGTGCCAGCTCACCTGACAGGAAGAACACTGAAGCTTTCTTT.

The CDR3 loop reads CATSDFEDEAFF. As DNA, the CDR3 is TGTGCCACCAGTGATTTTGAAGATGAAGCTTTCTTT. The V gene is TRBV24-1, the J gene TRBJ1-1; D gene uncertain. The CDR3 runs to 12 residues. The germline V gene has CDR1 KGHDR and CDR2 SFDVKD. Trimming pared 1 base from V and 7 bases from J, leaving 6 bases between.

The rearrangement uses TRBV6-6 and TRBJ1-6; D might be TRBD1 (6 bases). The V gene's germline CDR1 is MNHNY and CDR2 SVGAGI (reference sequence). Between the trimmed V and J ends, which lost 5 bases and 0 bases, there was a span of 8 bases. The CDR3 totals 15 residues. Here the CDR3 reads CASSQDSSYNSPLHF. The CDR3 DNA is TGTGCCAGCAGTCAGGACAGCTCCTATAATTCACCCCTCCACTTT.

The rearrangement links TRBV5-1 to TRBJ1-1; D not resolved. Per germline, CDR1 SGHRS and CDR2 YFSETQ. The length of the CDR3 is 12 residues. Trimming removed 5 bases at V and 1 base at J, with 6 bases between. The CDR3 nucleotides are TGCGCCAGCAGTCCCCCGAACACTGAAGCTTTCTTT. Its translation is CASSPPNTEAFF. The full variable domain, with the rest looked up from reference TRBV5-1 and TRBJ1-1, is KAGVTQTPRYLIKTRGQQVTLSCSPISGHRSVSWYQQTPGQGLQFLFEYFSETQRNKGNFPGRFSGRQFSNSRSEMNVSTLELGDSALYLCASSPPNTEAFFGQGTRLTVV.

The genes are TRBV11-3 and TRBJ2-5; weak D call: TRBD1 (6 bases). The CDR3 runs to 17 residues. The germline gives CDR1 SGHNT, CDR2 YENEEA. The V gene lost 5 bases and the J gene lost 1 base, with 20 bases spanning the gap. The CDR3 region has the DNA TGTGCCAGCAGCCCCACGAGGATCTCGACAGGCCAAGAGACCCAGTACTTC. Encoded protein: CASSPTRISTGQETQYF. The entire variable domain, with the rest obtained from reference TRBV11-3 and TRBJ2-5, is as follows: EAGVVQSPRYKIIEKKQPVAFWCNPISGHNTLYWYLQNLGQGPELLIRYENEEAVDDSQLPKDRFSAERLKGVDSTLKIQPAELGDSAVYLCASSPTRISTGQETQYFGPGTRLLVL.

The V gene is TRBV28, the J gene TRBJ1-6; a weak D match, TRBD1 (6 bases). This CDR3 spans 13 amino acids. Trimming removed 5 bases at V and 7 bases at J, with 9 bases between. The germline gives CDR1 MDHEN, CDR2 SYDVKM. This CDR3 is CASSPGHNSPLHF. CDR3 nucleotide sequence: TGTGCCAGCAGTCCGGGACACAATTCACCCCTCCACTTT.

The chain joins TRBV7-2 to TRBJ2-4; 12 bases agree with TRBD2. The germline gives CDR1 SGHTA, CDR2 FQGNSA. This CDR3 is 18 amino acids long. Losses at the gene ends were 0 bases for V and 4 bases for J; bases not matched to a gene: 7. The CDR3 spells CASSLALGTSGRKNIQYF. CDR3 bases: TGTGCCAGCAGCTTAGCACTAGGGACTAGCGGGCGAAAAAACATTCAGTACTTC.

The chain carries TRBV30 and TRBJ1-1; D is unclear. The V gene's germline CDR1 is GTSNPN and CDR2 SVGIG (reference sequence). V gave up 5 bases and J gave up 1 base, with 14 bases separating them. The length of the CDR3 is 14 residues. CDR3 nucleotide sequence: TGTGCCTGGGGCCTGATAGGGAGGAACACTGAAGCTTTCTTT. Amino acids: CAWGLIGRNTEAFF.

This chain links TRBV5-5 with TRBJ1-4; the match to TRBD1 covers 7 bases. The length of the CDR3 is 14 residues. Germline-derived CDR1 and CDR2 are SGHKS and YYEKEE (reference sequence). Trimming at V came to 6 bases and at J to 3 bases, leaving 5 bases not matched to a gene. The CDR3 spells CASTTGTANEKLFF. The CDR3 coding sequence is TGTGCCAGCACCACCGGGACAGCTAATGAAAAACTGTTTTTT.

J is TRBJ1-5 and V is TRBV5-1; the D is unclear. The CDR3 consists of 14 residues. V was trimmed by 4 bases and J by 5 bases, leaving 13 bases between them. Per the germline V gene, CDR1 is SGHRS and CDR2 is YFSETQ. CDR3 in amino acids: CASSVDGSDQPQHF. CDR3 DNA sequence: TGCGCCAGCAGCGTGGACGGGAGCGATCAGCCCCAGCATTTT.

V usage is TRBV28 and J usage is TRBJ1-2, with TRBD1 as a possible D gene (6 bases). This CDR3 comprises 14 residues. CDR1 and CDR2 (germline): MDHEN, SYDVKM. Trimming shortened V by 2 bases and J by 1 base, and 8 bases separated the two germline ends. The CDR3 is CASSLTDSNYGYTF. DNA for the CDR3: TGTGCCAGCAGTTTAACGGACAGTAACTATGGCTACACCTTC.

This clone appeared a single time. The rearrangement joins TRBV19 to TRBJ2-5; 11 nucleotides agree with TRBD2. Unmatched junction bases numbered 1, after V lost 1 base and J lost 9 bases. From germline, CDR1 is LNHDA and CDR2 SQIVND (reference sequence). The CDR3 runs to 13 residues. The CDR3 protein is CASSIASGGSQYF. CDR3 sequence (DNA): TGTGCCAGTAGTATAGCTAGCGGGGGGTCCCAGTACTTC.

The chain is built from TRBV12-3 or TRBV12-4 and TRBJ1-2; D is undetermined. V lost 7 bases to trimming and J lost 0 bases, with 9 bases between them. The CDR3 runs 13 residues. CDR3 bases: TGTGCCAGCACCCACAACCCTAACTATGGCTACACCTTC. It specifies CASTHNPNYGYTF.

This clone was seen only once. This rearrangement joins TRBV29-1 to TRBJ2-1; 9 bases are shared with TRBD1. The J segment lost 7 bases and the V segment lost 6 bases, leaving 4 bases of the junction unmatched. This CDR3 is built from 12 residues. The germline gives CDR1 SQVTM, CDR2 ANQGSEA. CDR3 protein: CSVRGQGNEQFF. The CDR3, as DNA: TGCAGCGTCCGCGGACAGGGGAATGAGCAGTTCTTC.

The chain employs TRBV28 and TRBJ1-5; a weak D match, TRBD1 (5 bases). V was trimmed by 5 bases and J by 3 bases, leaving 14 bases between them. The CDR3 runs 15 residues. Germline assignment: CDR1 MDHEN and CDR2 SYDVKM. The CDR3 loop is CASSTQTAYNQPQHF. The CDR3 nucleotides are TGTGCCAGCAGTACCCAGACAGCTTACAATCAGCCCCAGCATTTT.

This clone was seen a few times. The chain combines TRBV3-1 (or the pseudogene TRBV3-2) with TRBJ2-7; 11 bases align to TRBD1. V was clipped by 6 bases and J by 6 bases; unmatched bases: 4. Germline V lookup: CDR1 LGHDT, CDR2 YNNKEL (reference sequence). The CDR3 runs to 13 residues. The CDR3 DNA sequence: TGTGCCAGCAGGCCCGGGACAGGGGGCGAGCAGTACTTC. Amino acids: CASRPGTGGEQYF.

The chain carries TRBV18 and TRBJ1-3, with D perhaps TRBD1 (5 bases). The CDR3 runs 15 residues. Germline assignment: CDR1 KGHSH and CDR2 LQKENI. The germline V and J ends were trimmed by 3 bases and 0 bases, with 9 bases remaining between them. The CDR3 sequence is CASSPQGTSGNTIYF. In DNA, the CDR3 is TGTGCCAGCTCACCTCAGGGTACCTCTGGAAACACCATATATTTT.

The chain combines TRBV11-2 with TRBJ1-1; D is undetermined. Germline assignment: CDR1 SGHAT and CDR2 FQNNGV. This CDR3 has 18 residues. The V and J ends lost 4 bases and 4 bases respectively, with 25 bases between them. DNA of the CDR3: TGTGCCAGCAGCTCACAAGGTGCGGCCAGGAAGAGCAGCACTGAAGCTTTCTTT. Its protein product is CASSSQGAARKSSTEAFF.

The rearrangement joins TRBV18 to TRBJ1-1, with TRBD1 matching over 8 bases. Losses at the gene ends were 3 bases for V and 3 bases for J; bases not matched to a gene: 6. The CDR3 is made up of 15 amino acids. The germline V gene has CDR1 KGHSH and CDR2 LQKENI. CDR3 amino acids: CASSPRQGRDTEAFF. CDR3 DNA: TGTGCCAGCTCACCGCGACAGGGGAGGGACACTGAAGCTTTCTTT.